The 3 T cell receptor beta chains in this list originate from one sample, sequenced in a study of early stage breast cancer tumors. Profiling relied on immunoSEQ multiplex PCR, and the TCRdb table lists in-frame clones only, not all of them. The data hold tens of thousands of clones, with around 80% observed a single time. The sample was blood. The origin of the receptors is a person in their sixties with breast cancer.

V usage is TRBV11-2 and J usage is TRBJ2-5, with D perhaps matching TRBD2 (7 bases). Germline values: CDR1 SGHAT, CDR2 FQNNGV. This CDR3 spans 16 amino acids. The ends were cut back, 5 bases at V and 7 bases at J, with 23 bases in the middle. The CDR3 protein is CASSTLGGGPRGTQYF. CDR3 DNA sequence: TGTGCCAGCAGCACCTTAGGGGGGGGCCCCCGGGGGACCCAGTACTTC.

In nucleotides, the CDR3 is TGTGCCAGCAGCGTAGTCCCCGGGGGCTACAATGAGCAGTTCTTC. Translated: CASSVVPGGYNEQFF. The chain employs TRBV9 and TRBJ2-1, with D possibly being TRBD2 (6 bases). The CDR3 runs 15 residues. The V and J ends lost 0 bases and 3 bases respectively, with 10 bases between them. Germline lookup yields CDR1 SGDLS and CDR2 YYNGEE.

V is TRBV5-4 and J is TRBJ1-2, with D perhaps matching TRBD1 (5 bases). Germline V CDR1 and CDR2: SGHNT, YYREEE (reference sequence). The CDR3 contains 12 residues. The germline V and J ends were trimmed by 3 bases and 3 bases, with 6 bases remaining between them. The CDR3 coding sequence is TGTGCCAGCAGCTCGACAGACTATGGCTACACCTTC. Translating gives CASSSTDYGYTF.